This paragraph reports one TCR beta chain. Its antigen is unknown. This table comes from immunoSEQ multiplex PCR, and its TCRdb copy is limited to in-frame clones, with some not included. The repertoire holds roughly 700,000 clones, with about 90% as singletons. The record originates from a study of Ad26.COV2.S vaccination and SARS-CoV-2 variants. Whole-study context: The vaccine Ad26.COV2.S was put into the muscle once, or twice with 56 days between. The study, taken as a whole, reports: It was found that vaccine and placebo recipients had similar non-spike TCR breadth. From the TCR breadth and depth analyses, total T cell responses may have been underestimated.

Treatment noted: some 20 received Ad26.COV2.S at low or high dose, single or two shots; roughly five received placebo; per-sample allocation not given. Material that was analyzed had been drawn on day 63 after the first vaccine or placebo injection. The CDR3 totals 14 residues. The ends lost 5 bases at V and 11 bases at J; junction bases unmatched: 12. Per germline, CDR1 PRHDT and CDR2 FYEKMQ (reference sequence). Material: peripheral blood, obtained in a trial of Ad26.COV2.S vaccine versus placebo. The chain recombines TRBV13 with TRBJ1-5, with 7 bases lining up with TRBD1. This receptor was taken from a person aged 18-65 years who received the Ad26.COV2.S COVID-19 vaccine or a placebo. The CDR3 region is CASSEQGTLSAQHF. CDR3 nucleotide sequence: TGTGCCAGCAGCGAACAGGGGACACTCTCGGCCCAGCATTTT. Based on the CDR3 plus reference TRBV13 and TRBJ1-5, the full variable domain is AAGVIQSPRHLIKEKRETATLKCYPIPRHDTVYWYQQGPGQDPQFLISFYEKMQSDKGSIPDRFSAQQFSDYHSELNMSSLELGDSALYFCASSEQGTLSAQHFGDGTRLSIL.